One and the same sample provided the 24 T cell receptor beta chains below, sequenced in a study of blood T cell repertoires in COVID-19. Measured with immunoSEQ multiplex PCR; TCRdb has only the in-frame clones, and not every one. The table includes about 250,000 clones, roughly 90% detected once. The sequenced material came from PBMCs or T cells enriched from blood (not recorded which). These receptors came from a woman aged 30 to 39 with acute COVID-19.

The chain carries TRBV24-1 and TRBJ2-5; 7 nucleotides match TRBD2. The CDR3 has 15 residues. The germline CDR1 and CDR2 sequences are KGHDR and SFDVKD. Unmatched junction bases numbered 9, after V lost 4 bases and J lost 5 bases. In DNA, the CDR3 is TGTGCCACCAGTGAATCCCTAGCGGCTGGGGAGACCCAGTACTTC. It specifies CATSESLAAGETQYF.

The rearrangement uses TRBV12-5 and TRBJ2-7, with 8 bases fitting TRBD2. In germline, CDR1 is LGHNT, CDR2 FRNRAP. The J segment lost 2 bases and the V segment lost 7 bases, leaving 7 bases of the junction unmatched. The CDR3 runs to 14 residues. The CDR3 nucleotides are TGTGCTAGTGTTCTTAGCGGGACACCCTACGAGCAGTACTTC. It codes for CASVLSGTPYEQYF.

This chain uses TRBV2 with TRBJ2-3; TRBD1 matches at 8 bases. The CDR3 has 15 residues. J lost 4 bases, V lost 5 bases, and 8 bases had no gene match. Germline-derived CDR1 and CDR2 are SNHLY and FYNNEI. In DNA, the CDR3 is TGTGCCAGCAGTAGGACAGGGAACGGCGCAGATACGCAGTATTTT. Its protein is CASSRTGNGADTQYF.

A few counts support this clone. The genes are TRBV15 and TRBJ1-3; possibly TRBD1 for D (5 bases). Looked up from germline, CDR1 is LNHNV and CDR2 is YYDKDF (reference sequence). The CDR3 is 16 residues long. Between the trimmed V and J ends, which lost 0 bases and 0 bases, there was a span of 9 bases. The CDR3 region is CATSRDPGGSGNTIYF. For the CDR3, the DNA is TGTGCCACCAGCAGAGATCCGGGGGGCTCTGGAAACACCATATATTTT.

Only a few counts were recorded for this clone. The CDR3 region is CASNKAATNEKLFF. CDR3 DNA sequence: TGTGCCAGTAATAAGGCGGCAACTAATGAAAAACTGTTTTTT. The chain has TRBV19 and TRBJ1-4; D call uncertain. Germline V gives CDR1 LNHDA, CDR2 SQIVND (reference sequence). CDR3 size: 14 residues. The V gene lost 7 bases and the J gene lost 0 bases, with 9 bases spanning the gap.

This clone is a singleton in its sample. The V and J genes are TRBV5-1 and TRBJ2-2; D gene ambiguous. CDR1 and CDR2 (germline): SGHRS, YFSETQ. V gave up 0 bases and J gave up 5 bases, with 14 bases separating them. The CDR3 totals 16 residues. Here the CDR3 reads CASSLEKSTITGELFF. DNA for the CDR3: TGCGCCAGCAGCTTGGAAAAAAGTACAATAACCGGGGAGCTGTTTTTT.

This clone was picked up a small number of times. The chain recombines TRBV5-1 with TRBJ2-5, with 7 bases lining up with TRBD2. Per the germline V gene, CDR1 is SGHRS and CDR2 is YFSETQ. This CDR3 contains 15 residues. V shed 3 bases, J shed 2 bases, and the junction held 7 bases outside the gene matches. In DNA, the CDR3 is TGCGCCAGCAGCTCCTACGGGACTATACAAGAGACCCAGTACTTC. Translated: CASSSYGTIQETQYF.

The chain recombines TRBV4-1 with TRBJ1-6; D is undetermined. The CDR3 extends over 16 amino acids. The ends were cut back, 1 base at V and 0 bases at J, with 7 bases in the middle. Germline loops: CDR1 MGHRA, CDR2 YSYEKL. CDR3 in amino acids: CASSQAASSYNSPLHF. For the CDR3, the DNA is TGCGCCAGCAGCCAAGCTGCGAGCTCCTATAATTCACCCCTCCACTTT.

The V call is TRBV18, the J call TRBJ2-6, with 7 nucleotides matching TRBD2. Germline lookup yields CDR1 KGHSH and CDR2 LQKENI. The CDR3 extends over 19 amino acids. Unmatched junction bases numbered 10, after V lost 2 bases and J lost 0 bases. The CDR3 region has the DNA TGTGCCAGCTCACCAGCCAGCGGGATACGCCTCTCTGGGGCCAACGTCCTGACTTTC. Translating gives CASSPASGIRLSGANVLTF. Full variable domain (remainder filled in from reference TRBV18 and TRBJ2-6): NAGVMQNPRHLVRRRGQEARLRCSPMKGHSHVYWYRQLPEEGLKFMVYLQKENIIDESGMPKERFSAEFPKEGPSILRIQQVVRGDSAAYFCASSPASGIRLSGANVLTFGAGSRLTVL.

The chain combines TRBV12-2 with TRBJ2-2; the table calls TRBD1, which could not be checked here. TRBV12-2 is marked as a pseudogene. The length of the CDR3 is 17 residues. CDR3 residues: CASRLAASRAVTGELFF. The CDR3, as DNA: TGTGCAAGTCGCTTAGCGGCAAGCAGGGCAGTCACCGGGGAGCTGTTTTTT.

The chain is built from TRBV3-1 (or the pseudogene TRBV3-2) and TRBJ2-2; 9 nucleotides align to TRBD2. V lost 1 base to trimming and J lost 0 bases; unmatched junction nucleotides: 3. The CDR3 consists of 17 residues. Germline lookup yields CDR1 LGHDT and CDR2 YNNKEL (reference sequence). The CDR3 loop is CASSQVAGAANTGELFF. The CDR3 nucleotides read TGTGCCAGCAGCCAAGTAGCGGGAGCCGCGAACACCGGGGAGCTGTTTTTT.

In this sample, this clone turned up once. The CDR3 here is CASSVSSGEQETQYF. CDR3 nucleotide sequence: TGTGCCAGCAGCGTTTCTAGCGGGGAGCAAGAGACCCAGTACTTC. The chain links TRBV9 to TRBJ2-5; 9 bases map to TRBD2. Germline V gene lookup returns CDR1 SGDLS and CDR2 YYNGEE. CDR3 length: 15 residues. The junction had 4 bases not matched to a gene; V was cut back by 2 bases and J by 2 bases.

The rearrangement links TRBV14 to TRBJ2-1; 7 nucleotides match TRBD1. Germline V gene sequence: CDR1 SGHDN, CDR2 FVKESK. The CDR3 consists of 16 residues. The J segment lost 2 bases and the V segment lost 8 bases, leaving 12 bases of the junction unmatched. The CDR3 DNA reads TGTGCCAGCGGATCCGTGACAGGGACCACCTACAATGAGCAGTTCTTC. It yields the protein CASGSVTGTTYNEQFF.

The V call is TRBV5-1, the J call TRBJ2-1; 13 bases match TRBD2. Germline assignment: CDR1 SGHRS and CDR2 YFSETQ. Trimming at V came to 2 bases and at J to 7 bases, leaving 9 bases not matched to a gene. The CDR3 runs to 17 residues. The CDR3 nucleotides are TGCGCCAGCAGCTTATTAGGGTCGGGACTAGCGGGAAATGAGCAGTTCTTC. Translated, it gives CASSLLGSGLAGNEQFF.

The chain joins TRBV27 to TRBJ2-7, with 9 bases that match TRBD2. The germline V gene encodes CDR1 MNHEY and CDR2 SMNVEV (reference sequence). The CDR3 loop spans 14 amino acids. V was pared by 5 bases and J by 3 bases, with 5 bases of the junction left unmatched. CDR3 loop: CASSRLAEGYEQYF. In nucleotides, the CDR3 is TGTGCCAGCAGTCGACTAGCGGAAGGCTACGAGCAGTACTTC.

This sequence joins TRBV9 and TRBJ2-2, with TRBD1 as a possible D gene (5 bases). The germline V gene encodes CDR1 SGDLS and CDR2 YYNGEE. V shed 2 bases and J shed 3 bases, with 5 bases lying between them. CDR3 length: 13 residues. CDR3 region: CASSVRDTGELFF. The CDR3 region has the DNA TGTGCCAGCAGCGTCAGGGACACCGGGGAGCTGTTTTTT. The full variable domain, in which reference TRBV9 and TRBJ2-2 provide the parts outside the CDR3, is DSGVTQTPKHLITATGQRVTLRCSPRSGDLSVYWYQQSLDQGLQFLIQYYNGEERAKGNILERFSAQQFPDLHSELNLSSLELGDSALYFCASSVRDTGELFFGEGSRLTVL.

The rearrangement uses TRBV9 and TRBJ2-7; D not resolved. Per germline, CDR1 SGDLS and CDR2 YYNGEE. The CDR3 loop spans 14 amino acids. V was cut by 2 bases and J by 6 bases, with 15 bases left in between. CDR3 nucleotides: TGTGCCAGCAGCGTGAGCCTAGGATTCTCCGAGCAGTACTTC. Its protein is CASSVSLGFSEQYF.

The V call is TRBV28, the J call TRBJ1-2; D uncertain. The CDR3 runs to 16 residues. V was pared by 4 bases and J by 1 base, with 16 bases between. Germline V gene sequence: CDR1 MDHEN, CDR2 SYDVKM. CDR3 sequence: CASSSHSPEINYGYTF. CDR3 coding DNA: TGTGCCAGCAGTTCCCATTCGCCGGAGATTAACTATGGCTACACCTTC.

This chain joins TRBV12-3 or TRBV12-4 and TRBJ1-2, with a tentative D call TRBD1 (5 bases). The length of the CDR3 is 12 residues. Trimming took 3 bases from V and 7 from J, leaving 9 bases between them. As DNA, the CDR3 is TGTGCCAGCAGTTTGAGGACATCTGGCTACACCTTC. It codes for CASSLRTSGYTF.

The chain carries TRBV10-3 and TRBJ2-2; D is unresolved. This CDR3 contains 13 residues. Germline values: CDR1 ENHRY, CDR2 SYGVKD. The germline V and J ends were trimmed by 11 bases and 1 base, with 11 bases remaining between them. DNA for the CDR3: TGTGCCGTCCACGCAGAGAACACCGGGGAGCTGTTTTTT. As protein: CAVHAENTGELFF.

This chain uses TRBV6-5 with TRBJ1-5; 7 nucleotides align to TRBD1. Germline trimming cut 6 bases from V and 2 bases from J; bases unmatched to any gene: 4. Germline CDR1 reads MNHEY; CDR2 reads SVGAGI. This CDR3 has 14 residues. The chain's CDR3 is CASRGGYGNQPQHF. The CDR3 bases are TGTGCCAGCAGAGGGGGCTACGGCAATCAGCCCCAGCATTTT.

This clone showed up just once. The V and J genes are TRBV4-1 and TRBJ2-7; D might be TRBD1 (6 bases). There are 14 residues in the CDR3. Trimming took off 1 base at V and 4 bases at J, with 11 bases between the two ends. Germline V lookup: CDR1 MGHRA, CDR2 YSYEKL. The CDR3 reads CASSQVAGVYEQYF. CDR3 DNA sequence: TGCGCCAGCAGCCAAGTAGCAGGGGTTTACGAGCAGTACTTC.

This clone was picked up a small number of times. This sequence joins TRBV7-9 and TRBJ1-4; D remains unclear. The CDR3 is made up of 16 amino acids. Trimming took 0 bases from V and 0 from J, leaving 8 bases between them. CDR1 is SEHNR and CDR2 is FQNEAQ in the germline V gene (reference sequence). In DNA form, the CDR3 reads TGTGCCAGCAGCTTAGCCAGGACTGCAACTAATGAAAAACTGTTTTTT. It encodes CASSLARTATNEKLFF. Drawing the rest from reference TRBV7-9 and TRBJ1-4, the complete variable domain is DTGVSQNPRHKITKRGQNVTFRCDPISEHNRLYWYRQTLGQGPEFLTYFQNEAQLEKSRLLSDRFSAERPKGSFSTLEIQRTEQGDSAMYLCASSLARTATNEKLFFGSGTQLSVL.

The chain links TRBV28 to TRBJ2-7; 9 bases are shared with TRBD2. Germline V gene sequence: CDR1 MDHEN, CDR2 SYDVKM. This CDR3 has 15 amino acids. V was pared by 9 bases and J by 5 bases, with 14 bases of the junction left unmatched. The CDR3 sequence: CASSFLAGEGDEQYF. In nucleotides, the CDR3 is TGTGCCAGTTCATTTTTAGCGGGAGAAGGAGACGAGCAGTACTTC.